The clone carrying this T cell receptor beta chain showed up just a few times. This entry comes from a study of control samples from healthy donors and cancer patients. The CDR3 length is 17 residues. Germline CDR1 and CDR2: SGHTA and FQGNSA. V was clipped by 4 bases and J by 2 bases; unmatched bases: 9. Profiling relied on immunoSEQ multiplex PCR, and the TCRdb table lists in-frame clones only, not all of them. This sample carries tens of thousands of clones, around 85% of them seen once, and the ten largest clones take 4.5% to 6%. The TCR comes from a man between 40 and 49 years old in good health. The sample consisted of blood. This sequence joins TRBV7-2 and TRBJ2-4; TRBD1 matches 9 bases. The CDR3 DNA reads as TGTGCCAGCAGCTCCTACGGACAGGGGTTTACCAAAAACATTCAGTACTTC. This translates into CASSSYGQGFTKNIQYF.